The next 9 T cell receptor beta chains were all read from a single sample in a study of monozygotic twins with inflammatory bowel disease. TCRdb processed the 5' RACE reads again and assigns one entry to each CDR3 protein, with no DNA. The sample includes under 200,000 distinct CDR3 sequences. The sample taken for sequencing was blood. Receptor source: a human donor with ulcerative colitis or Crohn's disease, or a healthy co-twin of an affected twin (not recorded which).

The CDR3 sequence: CASTQEGGVLTEAFF. The chain is built from TRBV9 and TRBJ1-1; as DNA is missing, the TRBD1 call by TCRdb cannot be tested. This CDR3 is built from 15 residues. Per the germline V gene, CDR1 is SGDLS and CDR2 is YYNGEE.

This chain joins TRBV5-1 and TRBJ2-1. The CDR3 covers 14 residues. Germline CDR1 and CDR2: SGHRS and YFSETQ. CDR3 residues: CATRSGELNNEQFF.

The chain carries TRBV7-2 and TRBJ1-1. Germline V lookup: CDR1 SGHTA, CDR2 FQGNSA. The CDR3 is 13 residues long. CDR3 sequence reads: CASRPFHPTEAFF.

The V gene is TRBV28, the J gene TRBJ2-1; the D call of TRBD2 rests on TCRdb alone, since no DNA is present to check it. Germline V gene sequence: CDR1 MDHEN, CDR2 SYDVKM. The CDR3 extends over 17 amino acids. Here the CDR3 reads CASRGLAGTGESNEQFF.

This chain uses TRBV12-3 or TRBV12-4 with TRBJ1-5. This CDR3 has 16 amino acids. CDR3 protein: CASSLRVQYSNQPQHF.

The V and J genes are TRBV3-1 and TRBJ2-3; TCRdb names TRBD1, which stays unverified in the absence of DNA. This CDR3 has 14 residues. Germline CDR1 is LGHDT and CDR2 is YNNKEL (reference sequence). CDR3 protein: CASSRPGWTDTQYF.

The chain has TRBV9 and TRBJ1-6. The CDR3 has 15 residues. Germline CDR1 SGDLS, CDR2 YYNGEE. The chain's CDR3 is CASSAEGYGNSPLHF.

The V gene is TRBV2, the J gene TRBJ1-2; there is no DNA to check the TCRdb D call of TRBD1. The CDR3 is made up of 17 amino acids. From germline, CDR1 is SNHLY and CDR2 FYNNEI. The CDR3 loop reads CASSKISGQGQNYGYTF.

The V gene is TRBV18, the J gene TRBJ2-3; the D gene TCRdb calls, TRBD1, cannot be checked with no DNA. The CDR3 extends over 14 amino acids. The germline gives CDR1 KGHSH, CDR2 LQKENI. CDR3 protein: CASSPGQGPDTQYF.